The 18 T cell receptor beta chains reported below all come from one sample, sequenced in a study of cytomegalovirus exposure and HLA in healthy donors. The primer mix had 60 Vbeta and 13 Jbeta primers. Data came from immunoSEQ multiplex PCR; TCRdb stores just in-frame clones and leaves some out. The sample holds tens of thousands of clones, over 70% seen once. The sample was PBMCs. The receptors here all came from a male donor in good health and CMV-seropositive.

This clone has just one count. The rearrangement uses TRBV9 and TRBJ2-2; 7 bases fit TRBD1. The trim removed 0 bases at V and 0 bases at J, leaving 5 bases unmatched. This CDR3 is built from 17 residues. Per the germline V gene, CDR1 is SGDLS and CDR2 is YYNGEE. The CDR3 reads CASSVVTGDANTGELFF. The CDR3 DNA is TGTGCCAGCAGCGTAGTCACAGGGGATGCGAACACCGGGGAGCTGTTTTTT.

CDR3 sequence reads: CASSFIAGVTYNEQFF. The CDR3 DNA follows: TGTGCCAGCAGTTTTATAGCCGGAGTAACCTACAATGAGCAGTTCTTC. V usage is TRBV28 and J usage is TRBJ2-1; D gene uncertain. The CDR3 consists of 16 residues. The V gene lost 3 bases and the J gene lost 2 bases, with 14 bases spanning the gap. Germline CDR1 and CDR2: MDHEN and SYDVKM.

CDR3: CASSQQLEASYEQYF. The CDR3 region has the DNA TGTGCCAGCAGCCAACAACTAGAGGCCTCCTACGAGCAGTACTTC. This rearrangement joins TRBV4-2 to TRBJ2-7, with D possibly matching TRBD2 (5 bases). The germline V and J ends were trimmed by 2 bases and 0 bases, with 11 bases remaining between them. This CDR3 is built from 15 residues. The germline CDR1 and CDR2 sequences are LGHNA and YNFKEQ.

The chain combines TRBV4-2 with TRBJ1-2; no clear D. V lost 4 bases and J lost 7, with 10 bases in between. Germline CDR1 is LGHNA and CDR2 is YNFKEQ. This CDR3 has 12 amino acids. Here the CDR3 DNA reads TGTGCCAGCAGCCTAGCCTCGGCTGGCTACACCTTC. As protein: CASSLASAGYTF.

The count of this clone is one. This chain uses TRBV4-1 with TRBJ2-7; tentatively, D is TRBD1 (6 bases). The CDR3 is 14 amino acids. The germline gives CDR1 MGHRA, CDR2 YSYEKL. With 2 bases removed from V and 5 bases from J, the gap between germline ends came to 13 bases. The CDR3 region has the DNA TGCGCCAGCAGCCAAAGGGACATCCAGCACGAGCAGTACTTC. Its protein is CASSQRDIQHEQYF.

The chain joins TRBV6-4 to TRBJ2-4; TRBD2 agrees at 10 bases. V was clipped by 7 bases and J by 2 bases; unmatched bases: 20. This CDR3 has 20 amino acids. Germline CDR1 MRHNA, CDR2 SNTAGT. In DNA, the CDR3 is TGTGCCAGCACCCAAAACGCGTGCGGGACTAGCGTTGCACCCAAAAACATTCAGTACTTC. Residues: CASTQNACGTSVAPKNIQYF.

V is TRBV5-6 and J is TRBJ2-5; 12 bases are a match to TRBD1. Germline V gene sequence: CDR1 SGHDT, CDR2 YYEEEE. CDR3 size: 15 residues. V lost 4 bases and J lost 6; bases outside the gene matches: 7. The CDR3 sequence: CASSPGTGGRQTQYF. Written as DNA, the CDR3 is TGTGCCAGCAGCCCGGGGACAGGGGGCAGGCAGACCCAGTACTTC. Full variable domain (remainder filled in from reference TRBV5-6 and TRBJ2-5): DAGVTQSPTHLIKTRGQQVTLRCSPKSGHDTVSWYQQALGQGPQFIFQYYEEEERQRGNFPDRFSGHQFPNYSSELNVNALLLGDSALYLCASSPGTGGRQTQYFGPGTRLLVL.

This chain uses TRBV5-1 with TRBJ1-2; 11 bases are a match to TRBD1. CDR1 is SGHRS, CDR2 YFSETQ, per germline. CDR3 size: 13 residues. With 4 bases clipped from V and 12 bases from J, the junction kept 8 bases outside the gene matches. In DNA, the CDR3 is TGCGCCAGCAGCGGAACCGGGACAGGGGGTGACACCTTC. Encoded protein: CASSGTGTGGDTF.

This rearrangement joins TRBV7-8 to TRBJ2-5; 9 bases are a match to TRBD2. Germline loops: CDR1 SGHVS, CDR2 FQNEAQ. This CDR3 region has 13 residues. V gave up 4 bases and J gave up 7 bases; unmatched junction bases: 4. The CDR3 DNA is TGTGCCAGCAGCTATAGCGGGGGAGGGACCCAGTACTTC. Translated: CASSYSGGGTQYF. The whole variable domain, filled in from reference TRBV7-8 and TRBJ2-5, reads GAGVSQSPRYKVAKRGQDVALRCDPISGHVSLFWYQQALGQGPEFLTYFQNEAQLDKSGLPSDRFFAERPEGSVSTLKIQRTQQEDSAVYLCASSYSGGGTQYFGPGTRLLVL.

The V and J genes are TRBV4-3 and TRBJ1-4; 7 bases map to TRBD1. The CDR3 is 16 amino acids. CDR1 LGHNA and CDR2 YSLEER come from the germline V gene. V shed 0 bases, J shed 13 bases, and the junction held 14 bases outside the gene matches. CDR3 region: CASSQDTYRGRVRLFF. DNA for the CDR3: TGCGCCAGCAGCCAAGATACATACAGGGGAAGAGTTAGACTGTTTTTT.

This chain uses TRBV19 with TRBJ1-1; maybe TRBD1 (5 bases). With 5 bases removed from V and 8 bases from J, the gap between germline ends came to 18 bases. Germline V gene sequence: CDR1 LNHDA, CDR2 SQIVND (reference sequence). The CDR3 extends over 14 amino acids. In DNA form, the CDR3 reads TGTGCCAGTAGTGGGGGGAGGGACCTCTCCGAAGCTTTCTTT. Protein: CASSGGRDLSEAFF. Full variable domain (remainder filled in from reference TRBV19 and TRBJ1-1): DGGITQSPKYLFRKEGQNVTLSCEQNLNHDAMYWYRQDPGQGLRLIYYSQIVNDFQKGDIAEGYSVSREKKESFPLTVTSAQKNPTAFYLCASSGGRDLSEAFFGQGTRLTVV.

This rearrangement joins TRBV7-2 to TRBJ1-1; D perhaps matches TRBD1 (5 bases). The CDR3 loop spans 14 amino acids. Germline V gene sequence: CDR1 SGHTA, CDR2 FQGNSA. Trimming removed 5 bases at V and 4 bases at J, with 14 bases between. The CDR3 nucleotides read TGTGCCAGCAGCCAGGGTTGGGGGGGCACTGAAGCTTTCTTT. Translating it yields CASSQGWGGTEAFF.

This sequence joins TRBV7-9 and TRBJ1-1; 7 nucleotides agree with TRBD1. The CDR3 is 14 amino acids. V lost 1 base, J lost 6 bases, and 5 bases stayed unmatched. Looked up from germline, CDR1 is SEHNR and CDR2 is FQNEAQ (reference sequence). This CDR3 reads CASSLGSGTAEAFF. The DNA for the CDR3 is TGTGCCAGCAGCTTAGGGTCCGGGACAGCTGAAGCTTTCTTT.

The chain carries TRBV6-5 and TRBJ1-3, with 7 nucleotides matching TRBD1. The CDR3 contains 16 residues. Germline-derived CDR1 and CDR2 are MNHEY and SVGAGI. The V gene end was trimmed by 2 bases and the J gene end by 4 bases; junction bases not matched to a gene: 8. The CDR3 region is CASSYLNRGPGNTIYF. CDR3 in DNA: TGTGCCAGCAGTTACCTAAACAGGGGTCCCGGAAACACCATATATTTT.

The rearrangement links TRBV13 to TRBJ2-7, with 8 bases lining up with TRBD1. This CDR3 is 15 amino acids long. V shed 2 bases, J shed 1 base, and the junction held 4 bases outside the gene matches. Germline loops: CDR1 PRHDT, CDR2 FYEKMQ (reference sequence). CDR3 in amino acids: CASSLSGQGSYEQYF. As DNA, the CDR3 is TGTGCCAGCAGCTTATCCGGACAGGGATCCTACGAGCAGTACTTC. The full variable domain, its missing parts supplied by reference TRBV13 and TRBJ2-7, is AAGVIQSPRHLIKEKRETATLKCYPIPRHDTVYWYQQGPGQDPQFLISFYEKMQSDKGSIPDRFSAQQFSDYHSELNMSSLELGDSALYFCASSLSGQGSYEQYFGPGTRLTVT.

This sequence joins TRBV7-2 and TRBJ1-3; unclear D gene. This CDR3 has 13 residues. Trimming stripped 2 bases from V and 4 bases from J, with 6 bases between. Germline V lookup: CDR1 SGHTA, CDR2 FQGNSA. CDR3 coding DNA: TGTGCCAGCAGCTTATCGTCCGGAAACACCATATATTTT. Translation: CASSLSSGNTIYF.

Note on this clone: The missing conserved phenylalanine or tryptophan at the end of this CDR3 makes a read error likely. The genes are TRBV7-2 and TRBJ1-1, with 9 bases identical to TRBD1. Germline V CDR1 and CDR2: SGHTA, FQGNSA. Germline trimming cut 5 bases from V and 1 base from J; bases unmatched to any gene: 11. The CDR3 totals 17 residues. CDR3 in amino acids: CASSPVPGQGTNTEAFV. CDR3 nucleotide sequence: TGTGCCAGCAGCCCCGTCCCGGGACAGGGAACGAACACTGAAGCTTTCGTT.

This clone was found a few times. This sequence joins TRBV29-1 and TRBJ1-2; no reliable D call. Germline V gene sequence: CDR1 SQVTM, CDR2 ANQGSEA. Trimming took 7 bases from V and 1 from J, leaving 16 bases between them. The CDR3 contains 14 residues. CDR3 protein: CSAARQDSNYGYTF. The DNA for the CDR3 is TGCAGCGCAGCAAGGCAGGATAGTAACTATGGCTACACCTTC.